This T cell receptor (beta chain) was sequenced during a study of a mutant IDH1 vaccine in newly diagnosed glioma. Regarding time point: week 5, during vaccination. Vaccinated patients received 300 ug of mutant IDH1 20-mer peptide per dose, with topical imiquimod. Germline assignment: CDR1 SGHRS and CDR2 YFSETQ. J gave up 3 bases and V 3 bases, and 10 bases lay outside the gene matches. The CDR3 spans 16 residues. Concerning this clone itself: Its antigen is still unknown.

Here immunoSEQ multiplex PCR was the method, and the copy in TCRdb shows in-frame clones only, minus some. The table includes tens of thousands of clones, more than 65% detected once. The material was PBMCs, obtained from a glioma patient whose treatment included an IDH1 peptide vaccine. This TCR came from a man aged 40-49 years with glioma. Some clones in this sample may be carry-over from other donors' samples. J is TRBJ1-1 and V is TRBV5-1; 8 bases line up with TRBD1. The CDR3 nucleotides read TGCGCCAGCAGCTCCGCTTCAGGGGGCATGGACACTGAAGCTTTCTTT. Translation: CASSSASGGMDTEAFF.